The 20 T cell receptor beta chains listed next were all sequenced from one sample in a study of control samples from healthy donors and cancer patients. Some clones are missing from TCRdb's copy, which holds only in-frame ones; the method was immunoSEQ multiplex PCR. The profile shows under 300,000 clones, around 80% of them singletons. The sample was PBMCs. These receptors were taken from a woman between 55 and 75 years old with lung cancer.

The rearrangement joins TRBV12-5 to TRBJ1-3; the D gene is possibly TRBD1 (6 bases). There are 16 residues in the CDR3. V was clipped by 1 base and J by 0 bases, with 10 bases between them. Germline values: CDR1 LGHNT, CDR2 FRNRAP. CDR3 loop: CASGLGGGPSGNTIYF. The CDR3 nucleotides are TGTGCTAGTGGTTTGGGTGGGGGCCCCTCTGGAAACACCATATATTTT.

This clone was recorded a few times. This chain's CDR3 is CASSEYQGLTDIYF. In nucleotides, the CDR3 is TGTGCCAGCAGTGAATATCAGGGACTTACGGACATATATTTT. V and J are TRBV2 and TRBJ1-3; maybe TRBD1 (5 bases). This CDR3 is built from 14 residues. V shed 2 bases and J shed 12 bases, with 17 bases lying between them. Germline lookup yields CDR1 SNHLY and CDR2 FYNNEI.

CDR3 amino acids: CASAQNRGEETQYF. In DNA, the CDR3 is TGTGCCAGCGCCCAGAACAGGGGGGAAGAGACCCAGTACTTC. The chain recombines TRBV2 with TRBJ2-5; 8 bases are a match to TRBD1. V lost 8 bases to trimming and J lost 3 bases; unmatched junction nucleotides: 8. This CDR3 has 14 residues. CDR1 and CDR2 from the germline V gene are SNHLY and FYNNEI.

The chain combines TRBV6-1 with TRBJ2-2; 8 bases fit TRBD1. Germline V lookup: CDR1 MNHNS, CDR2 SASEGT. The CDR3 is 16 amino acids. The J segment lost 5 bases and the V segment lost 2 bases, leaving 7 bases of the junction unmatched. The CDR3: CASSEYRGLGTGELFF. The CDR3 DNA is TGTGCCAGCAGTGAATACAGGGGGTTGGGTACCGGGGAGCTGTTTTTT.

The chain links TRBV10-1 to TRBJ2-5; tentatively, D is TRBD1 (6 bases). The CDR3 is made up of 13 amino acids. Trimming removed 6 bases from V and 1 base from J, with 9 bases in between. The V gene's germline CDR1 is WNHNN and CDR2 SYGVQD (reference sequence). CDR3 residues: CASSRGSQETQYF. The DNA for the CDR3 is TGCGCCAGCAGCAGGGGTAGCCAAGAGACCCAGTACTTC.

This clone was detected ten times or more. The V call is TRBV27, the J call TRBJ2-1, with TRBD1 matching 7 bases. The CDR3 is made up of 16 amino acids. Trimming removed 7 bases from V and 10 bases from J; junction bases left unmatched: 19. CDR1 MNHEY and CDR2 SMNVEV come from the germline V gene (reference sequence). This chain's CDR3 is CASNADRAPVAEEQFF. The CDR3 DNA sequence: TGTGCCAGCAACGCAGACAGGGCCCCTGTAGCTGAAGAGCAGTTCTTC.

The chain employs TRBV5-6 and TRBJ1-6; 12 bases fit TRBD1. Germline assignment: CDR1 SGHDT and CDR2 YYEEEE. The trim removed 0 bases at V and 9 bases at J, leaving 4 bases unmatched. The CDR3 loop spans 16 amino acids. The CDR3 reads CASSLVGDRGLSPLHF. The CDR3 DNA sequence: TGTGCCAGCAGCTTGGTTGGGGACAGGGGGCTTTCACCCCTCCACTTT.

This chain connects TRBV24-1 to TRBJ1-5, with 10 bases lining up with TRBD1. Germline V gene data show CDR1 as KGHDR and CDR2 as SFDVKD. V shed 4 bases and J 0 bases; nucleotides not matched to a gene: 5. There are 17 residues in the CDR3. In DNA form, the CDR3 reads TGTGCCACCAGTGAGGGGACAGGGGTTTATAGCAATCAGCCCCAGCATTTT. It encodes CATSEGTGVYSNQPQHF.

This rearrangement joins TRBV28 to TRBJ1-1; D not certain. The CDR3 covers 12 residues. Between the trimmed V and J ends, which lost 5 bases and 10 bases, there was a span of 14 bases. Germline V gives CDR1 MDHEN, CDR2 SYDVKM. The CDR3: CASSARAVGAFF. The DNA for the CDR3 is TGTGCCAGCAGTGCCCGGGCCGTCGGAGCTTTCTTT.

This clone was picked up a small number of times. The J gene is TRBJ1-6, the V gene TRBV5-4; D not certain. The CDR3 spans 15 residues. Germline V CDR1 and CDR2: SGHNT, YYREEE (reference sequence). The germline V and J ends were trimmed by 2 bases and 8 bases, with 14 bases remaining between them. In DNA, the CDR3 is TGTGCCAGCAGCTTTCAACTGGGCCTTCATTCACCCCTCCACTTT. Translating it yields CASSFQLGLHSPLHF.

This chain uses TRBV28 with TRBJ2-7; D is undetermined. Trimming took 3 bases from V and 0 from J, leaving 9 bases between them. This CDR3 region has 14 residues. Germline CDR1 is MDHEN and CDR2 is SYDVKM. The CDR3 protein is CASSFLGNSYEQYF. Here the CDR3 DNA reads TGTGCCAGCAGTTTTCTGGGCAACTCCTACGAGCAGTACTTC. Full variable domain (outside the CDR3, taken from reference TRBV28 and TRBJ2-7): DVKVTQSSRYLVKRTGEKVFLECVQDMDHENMFWYRQDPGLGLRLIYFSYDVKMKEKGDIPEGYSVSREKKERFSLILESASTNQTSMYLCASSFLGNSYEQYFGPGTRLTVT.

This clone was seen only a few times. The J gene is TRBJ1-3, the V gene TRBV5-1; perhaps TRBD1 as D (5 bases). V lost 4 bases and J lost 4, with 15 bases in between. Germline values: CDR1 SGHRS, CDR2 YFSETQ. CDR3 length: 15 residues. The CDR3: CASSPQAPPGNTIYF. CDR3 DNA: TGCGCCAGCAGCCCACAGGCGCCTCCCGGAAACACCATATATTTT.

This clone was observed once. The V gene is TRBV7-3, the J gene TRBJ1-1; no clear D. V lost 1 base to trimming and J lost 0 bases, with 6 bases between them. CDR1 is SGHTA and CDR2 is FQGTGA in the germline V gene. The CDR3 is made up of 14 amino acids. For the CDR3, the DNA is TGTGCCAGCAGCTTAAACGGGTTGAACACTGAAGCTTTCTTT. This translates into CASSLNGLNTEAFF.

The V call is TRBV12-3 or TRBV12-4, the J call TRBJ2-3; D gene uncertain. V was trimmed by 7 bases and J by 4 bases, leaving 12 bases between them. The CDR3 runs to 13 residues. For the CDR3, the DNA is TGTGCCAGCAACGTTTTTGGGGCAGATACGCAGTATTTT. Encoded protein: CASNVFGADTQYF.

V gene TRBV7-7 combines with J gene TRBJ2-2; D may be TRBD1 (6 bases). The germline V gene encodes CDR1 SSHAT and CDR2 FNYEAQ (reference sequence). Trimming stripped 3 bases from V and 0 bases from J, with 8 bases between. The CDR3 length is 15 residues. The CDR3 sequence: CASSFWTANTGELFF. CDR3 in DNA: TGTGCCAGCAGCTTCTGGACAGCGAACACCGGGGAGCTGTTTTTT. Variable domain in full (rest from reference TRBV7-7 and TRBJ2-2): GAGVSQSPRYKVTKRGQDVTLRCDPISSHATLYWYQQALGQGPEFLTYFNYEAQPDKSGLPSDRFSAERPEGSISTLTIQRTEQRDSAMYRCASSFWTANTGELFFGEGSRLTVL.

The V call is TRBV9, the J call TRBJ2-2; D unclear. The V and J ends lost 3 bases and 4 bases respectively, with 13 bases between them. Germline CDR1 is SGDLS and CDR2 is YYNGEE. This CDR3 has 15 residues. The DNA for the CDR3 is TGTGCCAGCAGCGGAAACGTGATACCCACCGGGGAGCTGTTTTTT. The encoded protein is CASSGNVIPTGELFF.

V gene TRBV5-1 combines with J gene TRBJ2-2; 7 nucleotides align to TRBD2. The germline CDR1 and CDR2 sequences are SGHRS and YFSETQ. V trimming: 8 bases; J trimming: 0 bases; junction bases outside the gene matches: 4. The CDR3 runs to 14 residues. As DNA, the CDR3 is TGCGCCAGTGGGACTACACCGAACACCGGGGAGCTGTTTTTT. Its protein is CASGTTPNTGELFF.

J is TRBJ2-2 and V is TRBV28; 9 nucleotides line up with TRBD2. Germline assignment: CDR1 MDHEN and CDR2 SYDVKM. J gave up 7 bases and V 6 bases, and 6 bases lay outside the gene matches. CDR3 length: 14 amino acids. CDR3 bases: TGTGCCAGCAGAATAGCGGGAGACTACGGGGAGCTGTTTTTT. Encoded protein: CASRIAGDYGELFF.

The chain is built from TRBV10-1 and TRBJ1-1; D remains unclear. This CDR3 spans 14 amino acids. V lost 0 bases to trimming and J lost 8 bases, with 13 bases between them. Germline-derived CDR1 and CDR2 are WNHNN and SYGVQD (reference sequence). Here the CDR3 DNA reads TGCGCCAGCAGTGAGTCTGGATCCCCCATGGAAGCTTTCTTT. Its protein product is CASSESGSPMEAFF.

The rearrangement links TRBV20-1 to TRBJ1-5; D is unresolved. Germline V lookup: CDR1 DFQATT, CDR2 SNEGSKA (reference sequence). The CDR3 length is 14 residues. Trimming took off 3 bases at V and 4 bases at J, with 13 bases between the two ends. CDR3 amino acids: CSASGMAENQPQHF. The CDR3 DNA reads as TGCAGTGCTAGTGGGATGGCCGAGAATCAGCCCCAGCATTTT.